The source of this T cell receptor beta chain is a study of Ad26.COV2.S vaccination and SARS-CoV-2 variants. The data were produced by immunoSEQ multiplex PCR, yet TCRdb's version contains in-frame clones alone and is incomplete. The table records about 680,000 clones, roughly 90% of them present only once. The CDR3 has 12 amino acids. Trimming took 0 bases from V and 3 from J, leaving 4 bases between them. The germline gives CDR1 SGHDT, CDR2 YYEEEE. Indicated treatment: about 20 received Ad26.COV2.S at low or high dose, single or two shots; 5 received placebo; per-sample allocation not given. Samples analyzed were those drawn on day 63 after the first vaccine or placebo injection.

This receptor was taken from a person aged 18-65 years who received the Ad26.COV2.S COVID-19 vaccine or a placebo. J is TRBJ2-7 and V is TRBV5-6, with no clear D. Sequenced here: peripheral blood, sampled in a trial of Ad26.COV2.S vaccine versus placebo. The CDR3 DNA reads TGTGCCAGCAGCTTGGAGTTCTACGAGCAGTACTTC. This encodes CASSLEFYEQYF.